The present TCR beta chain was sequenced within a study of shared clonotypes between healthy human individuals. Turning to this clone: What it binds is unknown.

Repertoires were generated with immunoSEQ multiplex PCR, while TCRdb's copy carries only in-frame clones and drops some. The sample includes roughly 2.4 million clones, 95% of them seen just once. Adult Caucasians living in Nashville, Tennessee made up all of the donors. The germline CDR1 and CDR2 sequences are SGHTA and FQGTGA. V was pared by 2 bases and J by 9 bases, with 10 bases between. This CDR3 is built from 12 residues. Study findings and constraints: Relative to clonotypes present in all four donors, those not shared had lower generation probabilities.

The sequencing sample was made of naive CD4+ T cells sorted from blood. The subset here: CD45RA+ positively selected. The chain has TRBV7-3 and TRBJ2-5; D gene unclear. The clonotype was recovered from a man younger than 30 in good health. In DNA, the CDR3 is TGTGCCAGCAGCTTAGACTCCTTTCCCCAGTACTTC. Residues: CASSLDSFPQYF. Full variable domain (remainder filled in from reference TRBV7-3 and TRBJ2-5): GAGVSQTPSNKVTEKGKYVELRCDPISGHTALYWYRQSLGQGPEFLIYFQGTGAADDSGLPNDRFFAVRPEGSVSTLKIQRTERGDSAVYLCASSLDSFPQYFGPGTRLLVL.